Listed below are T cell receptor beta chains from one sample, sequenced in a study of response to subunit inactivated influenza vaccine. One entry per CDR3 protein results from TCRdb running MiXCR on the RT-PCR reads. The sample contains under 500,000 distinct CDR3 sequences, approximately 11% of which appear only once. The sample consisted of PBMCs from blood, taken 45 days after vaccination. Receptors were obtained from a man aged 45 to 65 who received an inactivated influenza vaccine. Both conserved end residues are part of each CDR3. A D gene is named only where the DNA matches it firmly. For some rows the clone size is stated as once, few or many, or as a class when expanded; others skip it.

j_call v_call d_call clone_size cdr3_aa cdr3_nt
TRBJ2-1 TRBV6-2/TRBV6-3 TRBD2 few CASTAGGGLAGELYNEQFF TGTGCCAGCACCGCAGGCGGGGGACTAGCGGGAGAACTATACAATGAGCAGTTCTTC
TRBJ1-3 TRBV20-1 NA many CSARFQDGFNTIYF TGCAGTGCTAGGTTCCAGGACGGGTTCAACACCATATATTTT
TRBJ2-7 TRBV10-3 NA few CAISEISSYEQYF TGTGCCATCAGTGAGATAAGCTCCTACGAGCAGTACTTC
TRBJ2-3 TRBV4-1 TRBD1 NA CASSHPDRVRADTQYF TGCGCCAGCAGCCATCCGGACAGGGTCAGGGCAGATACGCAGTATTTT
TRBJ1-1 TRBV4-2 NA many CASRVDRNTEAFF TGTGCCAGCAGAGTGGACAGGAACACTGAAGCTTTCTTT
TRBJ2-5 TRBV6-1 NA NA CATTDSLQETQYF TGTGCCACCACGGACAGTCTCCAAGAGACCCAGTACTTC
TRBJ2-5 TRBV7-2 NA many CASSLGRKETQYF TGTGCCAGCAGCTTGGGCAGGAAAGAGACCCAGTACTTC
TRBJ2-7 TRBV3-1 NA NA CASSQADREKQYF TGTGCCAGCAGCCAGGCTGATCGGGAAAAGCAGTACTTC
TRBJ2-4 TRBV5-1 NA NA CASSLGAEKNIQYF TGCGCCAGCAGCTTGGGGGCAGAAAAAAACATTCAGTACTTC
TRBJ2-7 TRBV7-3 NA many CASSLLADYEQYF TGTGCCAGCAGCTTATTAGCGGACTACGAGCAGTACTTC
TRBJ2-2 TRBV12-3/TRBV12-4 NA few CASRSSGRNTGELFF TGTGCCAGCAGGAGCAGCGGGCGGAACACCGGGGAGCTGTTTTTT